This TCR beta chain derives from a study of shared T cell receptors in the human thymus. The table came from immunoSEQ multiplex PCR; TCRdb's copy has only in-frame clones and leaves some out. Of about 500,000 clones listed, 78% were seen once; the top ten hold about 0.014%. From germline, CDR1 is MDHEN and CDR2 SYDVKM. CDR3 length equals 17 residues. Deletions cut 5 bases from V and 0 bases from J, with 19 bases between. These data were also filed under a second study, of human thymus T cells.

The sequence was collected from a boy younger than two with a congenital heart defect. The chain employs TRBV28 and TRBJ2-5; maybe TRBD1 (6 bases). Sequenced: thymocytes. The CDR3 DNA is TGTGCCAGCAGTCGTACAGGGAAAGGAGGAGACCAAGAGACCCAGTACTTC. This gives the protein CASSRTGKGGDQETQYF. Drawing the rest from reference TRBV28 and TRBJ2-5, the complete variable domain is DVKVTQSSRYLVKRTGEKVFLECVQDMDHENMFWYRQDPGLGLRLIYFSYDVKMKEKGDIPEGYSVSREKKERFSLILESASTNQTSMYLCASSRTGKGGDQETQYFGPGTRLLVL.